This T cell receptor (beta chain) was sequenced during a study of identical twins. The cDNA had a unique molecular identifier and a template-switch universal primer site. One entry per CDR3 protein, called by TCRdb with MiXCR from the 5' RACE reads. The sample includes 510,000 or so distinct CDR3 sequences, nearly 15% of them seen just once. J lost 7 bases, V lost 8 bases, and 9 bases had no gene match. CDR1 SNHLY and CDR2 FYNNEI come from the germline V gene. This CDR3 is 13 amino acids long. With respect to this clonotype: Its antigen is still unknown.

There were only healthy Caucasians among the donors. Findings of the study overall: Sequences that were beta out-of-frame showed weaker excess twin sharing.

The data were also submitted as part of a second study, on yellow fever vaccine responses in identical twins.

V and J are TRBV2 and TRBJ2-5, with TRBD1 matching 8 bases. This sequence originates from a woman aged 18-29 years in good health. The sequencing sample was made of CD4+ T cells sorted from blood. The CDR3 region has the DNA TGTGCCAGCGATCAGGGGGCCCAGTTGACCCAGTACTTC. Protein sequence: CASDQGAQLTQYF.